These 32 T cell receptor beta chains were sequenced from one sample in a study of T cells after yellow fever vaccination. TCRdb re-called the 5' RACE reads through MiXCR, storing one row per CDR3 protein. Of approximately 300,000 distinct CDR3 sequences listed, 8.5% to 9% are singletons. The starting material was PBMCs, obtained on the day of the first yellow fever vaccination. These receptors all come from a man aged 18 to 30 who received the YFV17D yellow fever vaccine.

This sequence joins TRBV20-1 and TRBJ1-2; D possibly corresponds to TRBD1 (6 bases). Trimming took off 0 bases at V and 6 bases at J, with 17 bases between the two ends. This CDR3 has 15 residues. Germline CDR1 is DFQATT and CDR2 is SNEGSKA (reference sequence). The CDR3 is CSARDPSGQSNGYTF. CDR3 nucleotides: TGCAGTGCTAGAGACCCCTCGGGACAATCGAATGGCTACACCTTC.

This clonotype was picked up one time. The rearrangement joins TRBV7-2 to TRBJ2-7; D gene unclear. Germline values: CDR1 SGHTA, CDR2 FQGNSA. The V gene lost 2 bases and the J gene lost 3 bases, with 8 bases spanning the gap. The CDR3 loop spans 13 amino acids. The CDR3 DNA reads TGTGCCAGCAGCTTACTATCGGACTACGAGCAGTACTTC. Translation: CASSLLSDYEQYF.

The chain is built from TRBV7-2 and TRBJ2-7; D is ambiguous. Germline loops: CDR1 SGHTA, CDR2 FQGNSA. The V and J ends lost 3 bases and 9 bases respectively, with 9 bases between them. This CDR3 has 11 amino acids. This CDR3 reads CASSLNGWQYF. The CDR3 DNA reads TGTGCCAGCAGCTTGAACGGGTGGCAGTACTTC.

The rearrangement links TRBV12-3 or TRBV12-4 to TRBJ2-3; a weak D match, TRBD2 (6 bases). The CDR3 sequence is 15 residues long. The V and J ends lost 7 bases and 3 bases respectively, with 17 bases between them. The CDR3 loop reads CASTPGLPGTDTQYF. CDR3 in DNA: TGTGCCAGCACCCCGGGACTCCCAGGGACAGATACGCAGTATTTT.

In this sample, this clonotype turned up many times. The gene calls are TRBV18 and TRBJ2-2, with TRBD2 matching over 9 bases. There are 17 residues in the CDR3. V lost 4 bases to trimming and J lost 0 bases; unmatched junction nucleotides: 6. Germline CDR1 KGHSH, CDR2 LQKENI. The chain's CDR3 is CASSLRLAGSNTGELFF. The CDR3 DNA is TGTGCCAGCTCACTAAGGCTAGCGGGATCGAACACCGGGGAGCTGTTTTTT. Together with reference TRBV18 and TRBJ2-2, the CDR3 gives the full variable domain: NAGVMQNPRHLVRRRGQEARLRCSPMKGHSHVYWYRQLPEEGLKFMVYLQKENIIDESGMPKERFSAEFPKEGPSILRIQQVVRGDSAAYFCASSLRLAGSNTGELFFGEGSRLTVL.

As regards this clonotype: The CDR3 does not end in the conserved phenylalanine or tryptophan, so this is likely a read error. V and J are TRBV7-2 and TRBJ2-5; TRBD2 matches at 14 bases. Germline CDR1 reads SGHTA; CDR2 reads FQGNSA. The CDR3 is 17 residues long. The ends lost 4 bases at V and 4 bases at J; junction bases unmatched: 8. CDR3 DNA sequence: TGTGCCAGCAGCTCCTCCGCCGGACTAGCGGGGGGAGAGACCCAGTACTAC. Translated: CASSSSAGLAGGETQYY.

In this sample, this clonotype turned up many times. The rearrangement links TRBV7-3 to TRBJ1-1; D perhaps matches TRBD1 (6 bases). The CDR3 loop spans 13 amino acids. Germline V gives CDR1 SGHTA, CDR2 FQGTGA. Trimming took off 3 bases at V and 4 bases at J, with 9 bases between the two ends. CDR3 sequence reads: CASSFIRGTEAFF. The CDR3 DNA reads TGTGCCAGCAGCTTTATCAGGGGCACTGAAGCTTTCTTT. Supplemented by reference TRBV7-3 and TRBJ1-1, the full variable domain reads GAGVSQTPSNKVTEKGKYVELRCDPISGHTALYWYRQSLGQGPEFLIYFQGTGAADDSGLPNDRFFAVRPEGSVSTLKIQRTERGDSAVYLCASSFIRGTEAFFGQGTRLTVV.

This clonotype was recorded many times. The V and J genes are TRBV5-6 and TRBJ2-4; 7 positions match TRBD1. The germline V gene encodes CDR1 SGHDT and CDR2 YYEEEE. J was trimmed by 8 bases and V by 1 base; bases with no gene match: 9. The CDR3 spans 15 residues. The CDR3 DNA is TGTGCCAGCAGCTTGATTTCAGGGGGTAGGGACATTCAGTACTTC. The encoded protein is CASSLISGGRDIQYF.

This clonotype has ten or more counts. The CDR3 here is CASSFGTGGLGELFF. CDR3 DNA sequence: TGTGCCAGCAGCTTTGGGACAGGGGGCCTCGGGGAGCTGTTTTTT. This chain joins TRBV7-3 and TRBJ2-2; 12 bases are a match to TRBD1. The CDR3 extends over 15 amino acids. CDR1 SGHTA and CDR2 FQGTGA come from the germline V gene. After removal of 3 bases from V and 7 bases from J, the junction contained 3 bases not matched to a gene.

This clonotype has more than one count but fewer than ten. CDR3 residues: CASSYPKPRQGGYSPLHF. For the CDR3, the DNA is TGTGCCAGCAGTTACCCGAAACCCAGACAGGGGGGATATTCACCCCTCCACTTT. The chain links TRBV6-2 or TRBV6-3 to TRBJ1-6, with TRBD1 matching 9 bases. The CDR3 runs 18 residues. The V gene's germline CDR1 is MNHEY and CDR2 SVGEGT. After removal of 2 bases from V and 8 bases from J, the junction contained 13 bases not matched to a gene.

The CDR3 is CASSPPGQGFADTQYF. CDR3 sequence (DNA): TGCGCCAGCAGTCCTCCGGGACAGGGGTTTGCAGATACGCAGTATTTT. V gene TRBV5-1 combines with J gene TRBJ2-3; 10 positions agree with TRBD1. Germline assignment: CDR1 SGHRS and CDR2 YFSETQ. This CDR3 has 16 amino acids. J was trimmed by 4 bases and V by 5 bases; bases with no gene match: 10.

This clonotype was seen ten or more times. This rearrangement joins TRBV27 to TRBJ2-3; D is perhaps TRBD1 (5 bases). V lost 6 bases to trimming and J lost 7 bases, with 14 bases between them. Germline CDR1 reads MNHEY; CDR2 reads SMNVEV (reference sequence). CDR3 length equals 13 residues. CDR3 nucleotides: TGTGCCAGCAGACCAGGGATAAGTTATACGCAGTATTTT. It is translated as CASRPGISYTQYF.

This clonotype was observed many times. V gene TRBV20-1 combines with J gene TRBJ2-7; 10 nucleotides match TRBD2. The germline V gene has CDR1 DFQATT and CDR2 SNEGSKA (reference sequence). J gave up 4 bases and V 0 bases, and 9 bases lay outside the gene matches. This CDR3 contains 16 residues. CDR3 sequence: CSARDAQRGGRYEQYV. CDR3 nucleotide sequence: TGCAGTGCTAGAGATGCCCAGCGGGGGGGCCGGTACGAGCAGTACGTC.

This rearrangement joins TRBV29-1 to TRBJ1-5, with 12 bases identical to TRBD1. The CDR3 totals 13 residues. The J segment lost 5 bases and the V segment lost 6 bases, leaving 2 bases of the junction unmatched. Germline V gene sequence: CDR1 SQVTM, CDR2 ANQGSEA. CDR3 in amino acids: CSVGTGGHQPQHF. In DNA form, the CDR3 reads TGCAGCGTCGGGACAGGGGGCCATCAGCCCCAGCATTTT. Together with reference TRBV29-1 and TRBJ1-5, the CDR3 gives the full variable domain: SAVISQKPSRDICQRGTSLTIQCQVDSQVTMMFWYRQQPGQSLTLIATANQGSEATYESGFVIDKFPISRPNLTFSTLTVSNMSPEDSSIYLCSVGTGGHQPQHFGDGTRLSIL.

This clonotype was observed at least ten times. The CDR3 sequence is CASSGWDRGTYNEQFF. CDR3 DNA: TGTGCCAGCAGTGGTTGGGACAGGGGGACCTACAATGAGCAGTTCTTC. This chain links TRBV27 with TRBJ2-1, with TRBD1 identical over 11 bases. The J segment lost 2 bases and the V segment lost 5 bases, leaving 5 bases of the junction unmatched. The germline V gene encodes CDR1 MNHEY and CDR2 SMNVEV (reference sequence). The CDR3 is 16 amino acids.

The V gene is TRBV19, the J gene TRBJ1-1; D gene uncertain. The CDR3 spans 13 residues. Between the trimmed V and J ends, which lost 4 bases and 1 base, there was a span of 7 bases. CDR1 is LNHDA and CDR2 is SQIVND in the germline V gene (reference sequence). This chain's CDR3 is CASSTSGNTEAFF. The CDR3 DNA is TGTGCCAGTAGTACATCCGGGAACACTGAAGCTTTCTTT. Drawing the rest from reference TRBV19 and TRBJ1-1, the complete variable domain is DGGITQSPKYLFRKEGQNVTLSCEQNLNHDAMYWYRQDPGQGLRLIYYSQIVNDFQKGDIAEGYSVSREKKESFPLTVTSAQKNPTAFYLCASSTSGNTEAFFGQGTRLTVV.

The chain recombines TRBV6-1 with TRBJ2-1; 9 bases agree with TRBD2. This CDR3 has 16 residues. Trimming removed 6 bases from V and 8 bases from J; junction bases left unmatched: 14. Germline lookup yields CDR1 MNHNS and CDR2 SASEGT. The CDR3 nucleotides are TGTGCCAGCAGCTCCCCCTCGAGCGGGGGGACGGATGAGCAGTTCTTC. It encodes CASSSPSSGGTDEQFF.

This clonotype was seen more than once but under ten times. The rearrangement links TRBV6-2 or TRBV6-3 to TRBJ2-5, with 8 bases identical to TRBD2. The CDR3 sequence is 15 residues long. CDR1 is MNHEY and CDR2 is SVGEGT in the germline V gene. The trim removed 2 bases at V and 2 bases at J, leaving 4 bases unmatched. In nucleotides, the CDR3 is TGTGCCAGCAGTTACGATTTAGCGGGGCAAGAGACCCAGTACTTC. It encodes CASSYDLAGQETQYF.

This clonotype was seen only a few times. V and J are TRBV11-3 and TRBJ2-1, with D tentatively TRBD1 or TRBD2 (6 bases each). V was clipped by 1 base and J by 8 bases, with 36 bases between them. Germline CDR1 SGHNT, CDR2 YENEEA. The CDR3 length is 22 residues. The CDR3: CASSLVGLPQGPRLVHPYEQFF. CDR3 DNA: TGTGCCAGCAGCTTAGTAGGGTTGCCACAGGGCCCCCGACTAGTTCATCCCTATGAGCAGTTCTTC.

This chain links TRBV28 with TRBJ2-1; 8 nucleotides line up with TRBD2. V lost 8 bases and J lost 0; bases outside the gene matches: 6. Germline V CDR1 and CDR2: MDHEN, SYDVKM. This CDR3 contains 15 residues. This CDR3 reads CASGLSGGSYNEQFF. The CDR3, as DNA: TGTGCCAGCGGATTGAGCGGGGGCTCCTACAATGAGCAGTTCTTC.

In this sample, this clonotype turned up many times. The J gene is TRBJ2-7, the V gene TRBV5-1, with TRBD1 identical over 8 bases. Trimming at V came to 4 bases and at J to 1 base, leaving 13 bases not matched to a gene. The CDR3 is 17 residues long. Germline V gene data show CDR1 as SGHRS and CDR2 as YFSETQ. CDR3 DNA sequence: TGCGCCAGCAGCCACGAGGGGACAGGCGGTCGGTCCTACGAGCAGTACTTC. It translates to CASSHEGTGGRSYEQYF. Using reference TRBV5-1 and TRBJ2-7 for the parts outside the CDR3, the full variable domain is KAGVTQTPRYLIKTRGQQVTLSCSPISGHRSVSWYQQTPGQGLQFLFEYFSETQRNKGNFPGRFSGRQFSNSRSEMNVSTLELGDSALYLCASSHEGTGGRSYEQYFGPGTRLTVT.

V is TRBV5-4 and J is TRBJ2-3; no firm D call. Trimming left V 4 bases short and J 5 bases short, with 11 bases between. The CDR3 sequence is 13 residues long. Germline loops: CDR1 SGHNT, CDR2 YYREEE (reference sequence). The CDR3 here is CASSLLPEDTQYF. CDR3 nucleotides: TGTGCCAGCAGCCTCCTCCCTGAAGATACGCAGTATTTT.

The rearrangement links TRBV20-1 to TRBJ2-7, with TRBD2 identical over 8 bases. The germline V gene has CDR1 DFQATT and CDR2 SNEGSKA (reference sequence). The trim removed 6 bases at V and 4 bases at J, leaving 11 bases unmatched. This CDR3 has 14 amino acids. The CDR3 sequence is CSARGAGDEYEQYV. The CDR3 DNA sequence: TGCAGTGCACGGGGAGCGGGGGACGAATACGAGCAGTACGTC.

The sample holds a few counts of this clonotype. This chain links TRBV9 with TRBJ1-1, with D perhaps matching TRBD1 (6 bases). Germline V lookup: CDR1 SGDLS, CDR2 YYNGEE. The CDR3 is 15 amino acids. V was pared by 0 bases and J by 4 bases, with 13 bases between. CDR3 sequence: CASSVGAGAGTEAFF. As DNA, the CDR3 is TGTGCCAGCAGCGTAGGGGCAGGGGCGGGCACTGAAGCTTTCTTT. Complete variable domain (other parts from reference TRBV9 and TRBJ1-1): DSGVTQTPKHLITATGQRVTLRCSPRSGDLSVYWYQQSLDQGLQFLIQYYNGEERAKGNILERFSAQQFPDLHSELNLSSLELGDSALYFCASSVGAGAGTEAFFGQGTRLTVV.

The chain employs TRBV18 and TRBJ2-5; D perhaps matches TRBD1 (6 bases). The CDR3 runs 14 residues. CDR1 is KGHSH, CDR2 LQKENI, per germline. The V end lost 5 bases, the J end lost 1 base, and 11 bases lay between the germline ends. Written as DNA, the CDR3 is TGTGCCAGCTCAAGGACAGCCTTCCAAGAGACCCAGTACTTC. Encoded protein: CASSRTAFQETQYF.

Only a few counts were recorded for this clonotype. The rearrangement uses TRBV27 and TRBJ1-5; D is ambiguous. Germline V gene lookup returns CDR1 MNHEY and CDR2 SMNVEV (reference sequence). Trimming took 3 bases from V and 5 from J, leaving 11 bases between them. The CDR3 is 14 residues long. CDR3 residues: CASSLRSTYQPQHF. The DNA for the CDR3 is TGTGCCAGCAGTTTGCGAAGCACCTATCAGCCCCAGCATTTT.

The chain recombines TRBV5-8 with TRBJ1-1; 8 nucleotides agree with TRBD1. CDR3 size: 17 residues. Germline assignment: CDR1 SGHTS and CDR2 YDEGEE. V was clipped by 4 bases and J by 3 bases; unmatched bases: 14. The CDR3 protein is CASSIGQGIGGYTEAFF. CDR3 DNA sequence: TGTGCCAGCAGCATAGGACAGGGTATAGGAGGGTACACTGAAGCTTTCTTT.

This clonotype appeared a few times. The chain uses TRBV7-2 and TRBJ2-5, with 9 bases that match TRBD1. The junction had 5 bases not matched to a gene; V was cut back by 5 bases and J by 1 base. The germline V gene encodes CDR1 SGHTA and CDR2 FQGNSA. This CDR3 region has 15 residues. The CDR3 region is CASSPNRGLQETQYF. The DNA of the CDR3 is TGTGCCAGCAGCCCGAACAGGGGGCTCCAAGAGACCCAGTACTTC.

The V gene is TRBV19, the J gene TRBJ1-6; 10 bases align to TRBD1. V lost 8 bases, J lost 5 bases, and 6 bases stayed unmatched. This CDR3 has 15 amino acids. CDR1 is LNHDA and CDR2 is SQIVND in the germline V gene (reference sequence). CDR3 sequence reads: CASRSGTGDNSPLHF. CDR3 nucleotide sequence: TGTGCCAGTCGCTCCGGGACAGGGGATAATTCACCCCTCCACTTT.

The sample holds a few counts of this clonotype. The rearrangement links TRBV4-1 to TRBJ2-2; D is possibly TRBD2 (5 bases). Germline CDR1 reads MGHRA; CDR2 reads YSYEKL. Between the trimmed V and J ends, which lost 3 bases and 4 bases, there was a span of 12 bases. This CDR3 spans 15 amino acids. The DNA of the CDR3 is TGCGCCAGCAGCCAGGCTCCTGAGGGCACCGGGGAGCTGTTTTTT. Translating gives CASSQAPEGTGELFF.

The V and J genes are TRBV2 and TRBJ2-1; the D is unclear. Between the trimmed V and J ends, which lost 3 bases and 9 bases, there was a span of 9 bases. CDR1 is SNHLY, CDR2 FYNNEI, per germline. This CDR3 is 12 amino acids long. As DNA, the CDR3 is TGTGCCAGCAGTGAGTCGGGCGGTGAGCAGTTCTTC. Protein sequence: CASSESGGEQFF.

V usage is TRBV7-6 and J usage is TRBJ1-3; maybe TRBD1 (5 bases). CDR1 is SGHVS and CDR2 is FNYEAQ in the germline V gene. Trimming took off 8 bases at V and 0 bases at J, with 20 bases between the two ends. CDR3 length: 17 residues. This CDR3 is CASHLGRRGLSGNTIYF. In DNA form, the CDR3 reads TGTGCCAGCCACCTCGGGAGGAGGGGACTCTCTGGAAACACCATATATTTT.